This is a list of T cell receptor beta chains from one sample in a study of blood T cells in healthy people across ages. TCRdb redid the calling of the 5' RACE reads with MiXCR, one entry per CDR3 protein. The sample includes approximately 800,000 distinct CDR3 sequences, around 36% of them seen just once. The sequenced material came from blood. The source is a young man in good health. Each CDR3 is given with its conserved first and last residue. The D gene is left open where the match is weak. Only some rows state a clone size, as once, few, many or a class for expanded clones.

j_gene	len	abundance	v_gene	d_gene	CDR3nt	CDR3aa
TRBJ2-5	12	.	TRBV10-3	.	TGTGCCGCCGGGGGTGGGCAAGAGACCCAGTACTTC	CAAGGGQETQYF
TRBJ2-7	14	few	TRBV6-1	.	TGTGCCAGCACCCGACTCGGGGCCTACAATGAGCAGTACTTC	CASTRLGAYNEQYF
TRBJ1-2	15	many	TRBV4-3	.	TGCGCCAGCAGCCAAGATGAAGGGCCCGCCTATGGCTACACCTTC	CASSQDEGPAYGYTF
TRBJ2-2	15	.	TRBV7-2	TRBD1	TGTGCCAGCAGGCCTCGGACAGGGAACACCGGGGAGCTGTTTTTT	CASRPRTGNTGELFF
TRBJ2-4	12	.	TRBV20-1	.	TGCAGTGCTAGAGAGGGGTACAATGAGCAGTACTTC	CSAREGYNEQYF
TRBJ1-1	13	.	TRBV14	.	TGTGCCAGCAGCCAAACCCCAAGGCCCGAAGCTTTCTTT	CASSQTPRPEAFF
TRBJ1-2	17	.	TRBV4-3	TRBD1	TGCGCCAGCAGCTCCGGACAGGTAGTACGGGATAACTATGGCTACACCTTC	CASSSGQVVRDNYGYTF
TRBJ2-7	13	.	TRBV10-3	.	TGTGCCATCAGTGGCCGGTCGGAGACAGCGCAGTACTTC	CAISGRSETAQYF
TRBJ2-5	14	few	TRBV12-3/TRBV12-4	TRBD2	TGTGCCAGCAGGTCGACTAGCGGGGAGGAGACCCAGTACTTC	CASRSTSGEETQYF
TRBJ1-2	14	many	TRBV9	TRBD1	TGTGCCAGCAGCGTAGCTGTAGGGGGCGATGGCTACACCTTC	CASSVAVGGDGYTF
TRBJ2-5	13	.	TRBV20-1	.	TGCAGTGCCCCCCAGGGGACGAAAGAGACCCAGTACTTC	CSAPQGTKETQYF
TRBJ2-2	13	.	TRBV6-5	TRBD1	TGTGCCAGCAGTCTCAGGGGGCACGGGGAGCTGTTTTTT	CASSLRGHGELFF
TRBJ2-5	15	.	TRBV12-3/TRBV12-4	.	TGTGCCAGCAGTTTTGCGGCTAGCGTGGGGAATGAGCAGTACTTC	CASSFAASVGNEQYF
TRBJ2-1	15	.	TRBV18	.	TGTGCCAGCTCACCCGAAAGGCCCACGTACGGTGAGCAGTTCTTC	CASSPERPTYGEQFF
TRBJ2-7	16	.	TRBV12-3/TRBV12-4	.	TGTGCCAGCAGCCCATTGCTGGGGCTTTTCTACAATGAGCAGTACTTC	CASSPLLGLFYNEQYF
TRBJ2-7	12	.	TRBV20-1	.	TGCAGTGCTAGTGTTGTGGCCTACGAGCAGTACTTC	CSASVVAYEQYF
TRBJ1-2	13	many	TRBV29-1	TRBD1	TGCAGCGTCCGCAGGGGGCGTATGGATGGCTACACCTTC	CSVRRGRMDGYTF
TRBJ1-2	15	few	TRBV6-2/TRBV6-3	.	TGTGCCAGCAGTTCGACGGAGACATCAATCTATGGCTACACCTTC	CASSSTETSIYGYTF
TRBJ2-2	17	.	TRBV4-3	.	TGCGCCAGCAGCCAAGATGAGTTCCAGGGCGGCACCGGGGAGCTGTTTTTT	CASSQDEFQGGTGELFF
TRBJ2-7	15	.	TRBV2	TRBD1	TGTGCCAGCAGTGATTCCGGGGACAGCTCCTACGAGCAGTACTTC	CASSDSGDSSYEQYF
TRBJ1-2	14	.	TRBV20-1	.	TGCAGTGCTCCCTCCTCGGCGGCGGACTATGACTACACCTTC	CSAPSSAADYDYTF
TRBJ2-1	12	.	TRBV25-1	.	TGTGCCAGCAGTGGGGACGGGGGTGAGCAGTTCTTC	CASSGDGGEQFF
TRBJ2-3	17	many	TRBV4-3	.	TGCGCCAGCAGCCAATCCCCGGACGACCAGGGTCCAGATACGCAGTATTTT	CASSQSPDDQGPDTQYF
TRBJ1-5	15	.	TRBV20-1	.	TGCAGTGCTAGAGATCATCGGGGAACCTATCAGCCCCAGCATTTT	CSARDHRGTYQPQHF
TRBJ2-6	18	.	TRBV12-3/TRBV12-4	TRBD1	TGTGCCAGCAGGCAACCGGGACAGGGAAGCTCTGGGGCCAACGTCCTGACTTTC	CASRQPGQGSSGANVLTF
TRBJ1-2	14	once	TRBV4-2	TRBD1	TGTGCCAGCAGCCAAGGGACAGGGGGCGATGGCCACACCTTC	CASSQGTGGDGHTF
TRBJ2-5	15	few	TRBV3-1	TRBD1	TGTGCCAGCAGCCACCCTCCGGGACAGCAAGAGACCCAGTACTTC	CASSHPPGQQETQYF
TRBJ2-1	15	many	TRBV12-3/TRBV12-4	.	TGTGCCAGCAGTCCACAGCACTTCTCCTACAATGAGCAGTTCTTC	CASSPQHFSYNEQFF
TRBJ1-1	12	few	TRBV7-9	.	TGTGCCAGCAGCGAAACAGGTACTGAAGCTTTCTTT	CASSETGTEAFF
TRBJ2-5	14	.	TRBV12-3/TRBV12-4	.	TGTGCCAGCAGTTTAGGGCGGGCTGAAGAGACCCAGTACTTC	CASSLGRAEETQYF
TRBJ2-2	14	.	TRBV7-6	.	TGTGCCAGTCATGGAAATAGGAACACCGGGGAGCTGTTTTTT	CASHGNRNTGELFF
TRBJ2-2	13	.	TRBV19	.	TGTGCCAGTAGTAAGGGGAGCACCGGGGAGCTGTTTTTT	CASSKGSTGELFF
TRBJ1-2	15	many	TRBV10-3	.	TGTGCCATCAGTGAGCCCGGTAAGGGTGACTATGGCTACACCTTC	CAISEPGKGDYGYTF
TRBJ1-2	16	few	TRBV12-3/TRBV12-4	TRBD1	TGTGCCAGCAGTTTAGTACCGGGACAGGGCCCCTATGGCTACACCTTC	CASSLVPGQGPYGYTF
TRBJ2-5	14	once	TRBV2	.	TGTGCCAGCACCGCGCAGGGGTTGAGAGAGACCCAGTACTTC	CASTAQGLRETQYF
TRBJ1-2	17	.	TRBV20-1	TRBD1	TGCAGTGCTAGAGCTTTAAACAGGGGGCGCCCAGGGAATGGCTACACCTTC	CSARALNRGRPGNGYTF
TRBJ2-1	17	once	TRBV5-6	.	TGTGCCAGCAGCTTGTCTGCGGGGTCCGTCACTTACAATGAGCAGTTCTTC	CASSLSAGSVTYNEQFF
TRBJ2-3	19	few	TRBV6-1	TRBD2	TGTGCCAGCAGCCCCCCTTGGCTAGCGGGGGGGTTCTCCACAGATACGCAGTATTTT	CASSPPWLAGGFSTDTQYF
TRBJ2-7	15	few	TRBV11-1	.	.	CASSSFGSGLNEQYF
TRBJ1-6	14	.	TRBV4-1	.	TGCGCCTGCAGCCAAGAGGGGATGAATTCACCCCTCCACTTT	CACSQEGMNSPLHF
TRBJ2-1	19	.	TRBV10-3	TRBD2	TGTGCCATCAGTGAGGGACTAGCGGGACGTTCGAGCTCCTACAATGAGCAGTTCTTC	CAISEGLAGRSSSYNEQFF
TRBJ1-5	13	few	TRBV5-8	.	TGTGCCAGCAGTGGGGGCTTAAATCAGCCCCAGCATTTT	CASSGGLNQPQHF
TRBJ2-1	14	many	TRBV12-3/TRBV12-4	TRBD2	TGTGCCAGCAGTTTCAGCGGGGGGTACAATGAGCAGTTCTTC	CASSFSGGYNEQFF
TRBJ2-6	16	few	TRBV5-6	.	TGTGCCAGCAGCTTGGGACAGCTCTCTGGGGCCAACGTCCTGACTTTC	CASSLGQLSGANVLTF
TRBJ2-2	17	few	TRBV7-2	.	TGTGCCAGCAGCCAGAATGGGTACAGGGCGAACACCGGGGAGCTGTTTTTT	CASSQNGYRANTGELFF
TRBJ2-5	17	.	TRBV9	TRBD1	TGTGCCAGCAGCGCGACAGGGAGTTTACTCGACCAAGAGACCCAGTACTTC	CASSATGSLLDQETQYF
TRBJ1-1	15	.	TRBV18	TRBD1	TGTGCCAGCTCACCACCCTCAGGGACAGCCACTGAAGCTTTCTTT	CASSPPSGTATEAFF
TRBJ2-5	15	.	TRBV11-1	TRBD2	TGTGCCAGCAGCTCTGGTAGCGGGGCCCAAGAGACCCAGTACTTC	CASSSGSGAQETQYF
TRBJ1-4	15	.	TRBV6-6	.	TGTGCCAGCAGTTACTTGGGCCAAAGCCGAGAAAAACTGTTTTTT	CASSYLGQSREKLFF
TRBJ1-1	11	many	TRBV25-1	.	TGTGCCACCAAGGGGAACACTGAAGCTTTCTTT	CATKGNTEAFF
TRBJ2-1	12	few	TRBV20-1	TRBD2	TGCAGTGCCCCACTAGCGGACAATGAGCAGTTCTTC	CSAPLADNEQFF
TRBJ1-6	16	.	TRBV20-1	TRBD1	TGCAGTGCTTTTGTGACAGGGGGCTCCTATAATTCACCCCTCCACTTT	CSAFVTGGSYNSPLHF
TRBJ1-6	13	few	TRBV2	.	TGTGCCAGCGACGAAAACAGGGTTTCACCCATCCACTTT	CASDENRVSPIHF